Listed here is a single T cell receptor beta chain. Its antigen is still unknown. The data are from a study of OX40 agonist ivuxolimab in advanced cancers. Points from the study as a whole: The authors also found low normalized T-cell clonal expansion in some nonresponders.

Looked up from germline, CDR1 is SGHRS and CDR2 is YFSETQ. CDR3 length equals 13 residues. Trimming took 4 bases from V and 2 from J, leaving 10 bases between them. No patient had autoimmune disease or received systemic immunosuppression. Generated by immunoSEQ multiplex PCR, the TCRdb table keeps only in-frame clones and is missing some. The data contain 70,000 or so clones, approximately 82% of them singletons. The specimen comprised CD4+ or CD8+ T cells sorted from blood, sampled in a trial of the OX40 agonist ivuxolimab. The sequence derives from an adult with an advanced solid tumor such as melanoma, head and neck, liver or kidney cancer. J is TRBJ2-7 and V is TRBV5-1, with no clear D. The CDR3 nucleotides read TGCGCCAGCAGCCCGACTGTCGCCTACGAGCAGTACTTC. It translates to CASSPTVAYEQYF.